Here is one TCR beta chain with its context. Source study methods: Amplification with reference gene primers provided the estimates of nucleated cell counts. TCRdb's table, derived via immunoSEQ multiplex PCR, lists solely in-frame clones and lacks some. The V and J calls and clone size are taken from that table; D and trimming were inferred from the DNA. The sample has about 88,000 clones; more than 90% are singletons. This sample was included in a study of blood T cell repertoires in COVID-19. In the study overall: Specimens from acute and convalescent COVID-19 originated in the United States, Italy and Spain. T cells, B-cell-depleted T cells, or PBMCs provided the cDNA or gDNA that served as material.

The receptor was derived from a man aged 55 to 70 with acute or convalescent COVID-19. The sequencing input was peripheral blood.

CDR3 DNA sequence: TGCGCCAGCAGCCAAGGGGCTAGCGGGAGTCCGCCCGGGGAGCTGTTTTTT. The encoded protein is CASSQGASGSPPGELFF. The genes are TRBV4-3 and TRBJ2-2, with 10 bases lining up with TRBD2. The V gene end was trimmed by 1 base and the J gene end by 6 bases; junction bases not matched to a gene: 8. This CDR3 region has 17 residues. Germline values: CDR1 LGHNA, CDR2 YSLEER.